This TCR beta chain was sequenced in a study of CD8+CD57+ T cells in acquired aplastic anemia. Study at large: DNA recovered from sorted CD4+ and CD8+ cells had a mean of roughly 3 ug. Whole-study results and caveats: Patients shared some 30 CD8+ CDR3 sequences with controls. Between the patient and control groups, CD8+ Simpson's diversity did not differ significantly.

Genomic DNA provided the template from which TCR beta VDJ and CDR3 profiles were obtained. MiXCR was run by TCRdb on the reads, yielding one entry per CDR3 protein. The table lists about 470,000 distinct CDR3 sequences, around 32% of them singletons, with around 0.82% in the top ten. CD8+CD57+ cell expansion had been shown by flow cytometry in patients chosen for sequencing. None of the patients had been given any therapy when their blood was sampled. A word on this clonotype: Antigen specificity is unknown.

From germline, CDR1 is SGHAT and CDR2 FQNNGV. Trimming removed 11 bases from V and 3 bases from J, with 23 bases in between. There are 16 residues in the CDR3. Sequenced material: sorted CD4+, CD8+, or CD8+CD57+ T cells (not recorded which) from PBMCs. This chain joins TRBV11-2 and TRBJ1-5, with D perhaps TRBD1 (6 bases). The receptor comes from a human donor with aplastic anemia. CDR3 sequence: CAWDTGTPSFNQPQHF. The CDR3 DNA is TGTGCCTGGGACACCGGGACACCAAGTTTCAATCAGCCCCAGCATTTT.